The sequence of this T cell receptor (beta chain) was determined in a study of T cells in Graves' hyperthyroidism and ophthalmopathy. Patients aged 18 to 65 had newly diagnosed hyperthyroidism lasting under 2 months. Exclusion of a patient resulted from uncontrolled infection, other autoimmune disease, pregnancy or lactation. General study results and limits: Most thyroid-expanded clonotypes above 0.001 were also found in blood. In simple terms, a model built on 13 V-J features told ophthalmopathy apart from stable hyperthyroidism.

Amplified TCR beta CDR3 regions came from RNA transcripts. Researchers ran a first-round RT-PCR on the TCR CDR3 using the HTBI primer set. A single record per CDR3 protein comes from TCRdb applying MiXCR to the multiplex PCR reads. The sample includes 340,000 or so distinct CDR3 sequences, roughly 15% of them seen just once. The CDR3 covers 17 residues. Trimming stripped 3 bases from V and 4 bases from J, with 21 bases between. CDR1 and CDR2 (germline): LGHDT, YNNKEL (reference sequence). At least ten counts were recorded for this clonotype. Its antigen is currently unknown. This receptor was identified in a man aged 25-45 years with Graves' hyperthyroidism. This chain connects TRBV3-1 to TRBJ2-5; D possibly corresponds to TRBD2 (6 bases). Sequenced material: blood. The CDR3 DNA sequence: TGTGCCAGCAGCCAGGGTCGTAGCGGTGGAGGCGGAGAGACCCAGTACTTC. Residues: CASSQGRSGGGGETQYF.